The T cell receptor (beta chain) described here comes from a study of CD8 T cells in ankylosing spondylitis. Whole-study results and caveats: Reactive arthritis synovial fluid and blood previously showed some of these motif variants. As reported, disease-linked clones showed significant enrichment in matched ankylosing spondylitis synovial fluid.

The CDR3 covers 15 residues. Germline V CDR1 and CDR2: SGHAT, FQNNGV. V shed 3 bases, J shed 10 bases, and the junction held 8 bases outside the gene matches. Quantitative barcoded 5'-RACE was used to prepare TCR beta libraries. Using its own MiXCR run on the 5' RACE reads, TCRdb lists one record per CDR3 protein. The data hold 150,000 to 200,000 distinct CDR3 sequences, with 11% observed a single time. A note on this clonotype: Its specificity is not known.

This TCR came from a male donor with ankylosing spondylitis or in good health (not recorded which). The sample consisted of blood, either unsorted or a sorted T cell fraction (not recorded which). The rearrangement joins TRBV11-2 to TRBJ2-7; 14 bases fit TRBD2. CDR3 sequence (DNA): TGTGCCAGCAGCTTTACGGGACTAGCGGGAGTTGAACAGTACTTC. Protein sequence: CASSFTGLAGVEQYF.